These T cell receptor beta chains were read from a single sample in a study of blood T cells in healthy people across ages. TCRdb called the 5' RACE reads again in MiXCR, with one record for every CDR3 protein. There are hundreds of thousands of distinct CDR3 sequences in the sample; approximately 47% occur only once, and about 54% lies in the top ten. The sample consisted of blood. The receptors originated from a man in his fifties or sixties in good health. The CDR3 runs from the conserved cysteine through the conserved F or W. The order of the fields is D gene, clone size, J gene, V gene, CDR3 protein, CDR3 DNA. D genes are given only for firm matches. The size entry is marked missing in some rows and otherwise reads once, few, many or a size class.

d_call: TRBD2
clone_size: -
j_call: TRBJ2-3
v_call: TRBV14
cdr3_aa: CASSQEGSSGGAVGTDTQYF
cdr3_nt: TGTGCCAGCAGCCAAGAAGGGTCGAGCGGGGGAGCGGTTGGCACAGATACGCAGTATTTT

d_call: -
clone_size: many
j_call: TRBJ2-4
v_call: TRBV7-2
cdr3_aa: CASSLSASALGLNIQYF
cdr3_nt: TGTGCCAGCAGCTTATCGGCGTCTGCACTAGGTCTAAACATTCAGTACTTC

d_call: -
clone_size: few
j_call: TRBJ1-5
v_call: TRBV20-1
cdr3_aa: CSASIGGTVNQPQHF
cdr3_nt: TGCAGTGCTAGTATAGGGGGGACGGTCAATCAGCCCCAGCATTTT

d_call: -
clone_size: -
j_call: TRBJ1-6
v_call: TRBV7-9
cdr3_aa: CASSTRQPRGNSPLHF
cdr3_nt: TGTGCCAGCAGCACCCGACAGCCCAGGGGTAATTCACCCCTCCACTTT

d_call: -
clone_size: -
j_call: TRBJ2-7
v_call: TRBV6-5
cdr3_aa: CASRTAYEQYF
cdr3_nt: TGTGCCAGCAGAACGGCCTACGAGCAGTACTTC

d_call: TRBD1
clone_size: -
j_call: TRBJ1-2
v_call: TRBV11-2
cdr3_aa: CASSRAGTGGVYGYTF
cdr3_nt: TGTGCCAGCAGCAGGGCTGGGACAGGGGGCGTCTATGGCTACACCTTC

d_call: TRBD1
clone_size: -
j_call: TRBJ2-7
v_call: TRBV7-2
cdr3_aa: CASSSPGQGALYEQYF
cdr3_nt: TGTGCCAGCAGCTCCCCCGGACAGGGTGCTCTCTACGAGCAGTACTTC

d_call: -
clone_size: few
j_call: TRBJ2-3
v_call: TRBV20-1
cdr3_aa: CSAFVAHLTDTQYF
cdr3_nt: TGCAGTGCTTTCGTAGCGCACCTCACAGATACGCAGTATTTT

d_call: -
clone_size: few
j_call: TRBJ2-5
v_call: TRBV7-2
cdr3_aa: CASSLPLETQYF
cdr3_nt: TGTGCCAGCAGCTTACCTTTGGAGACCCAGTACTTC

d_call: TRBD2
clone_size: few
j_call: TRBJ2-5
v_call: TRBV2
cdr3_aa: CASRDGGKETQYF
cdr3_nt: TGTGCCAGCCGTGACGGGGGGAAAGAGACCCAGTACTTC

d_call: -
clone_size: -
j_call: TRBJ2-2
v_call: TRBV28
cdr3_aa: CASKTGITGELFF
cdr3_nt: TGTGCCAGTAAGACAGGAATCACCGGGGAGCTGTTTTTT

d_call: -
clone_size: -
j_call: TRBJ1-2
v_call: TRBV7-9
cdr3_aa: CASSSGGGDGYTF
cdr3_nt: TGTGCCAGCAGCTCCGGTGGGGGAGATGGCTACACCTTC

d_call: TRBD2
clone_size: once
j_call: TRBJ2-7
v_call: TRBV6-5
cdr3_aa: CASSPLRLAVSYEQYF
cdr3_nt: TGTGCCAGCAGTCCCCTCCGACTAGCGGTCTCCTACGAGCAGTACTTC

d_call: -
clone_size: -
j_call: TRBJ1-1
v_call: TRBV7-2
cdr3_aa: CASTKTVMNTEAFF
cdr3_nt: TGTGCCAGCACCAAGACGGTCATGAACACTGAAGCTTTCTTT

d_call: TRBD2
clone_size: many
j_call: TRBJ2-1
v_call: TRBV12-3/TRBV12-4
cdr3_aa: CASRLAGGNYNEQFF
cdr3_nt: TGTGCCAGCAGGTTAGCGGGGGGAAACTACAATGAGCAGTTCTTC

d_call: -
clone_size: few
j_call: TRBJ2-7
v_call: TRBV14
cdr3_aa: CASSRIGGYEQYF
cdr3_nt: TGTGCCAGCAGCCGTATCGGCGGCTACGAGCAGTACTTC

d_call: TRBD1
clone_size: few
j_call: TRBJ2-3
v_call: TRBV5-5
cdr3_aa: CASSPRDRRPDTQYF
cdr3_nt: TGTGCCAGCAGCCCGCGGGACAGGAGGCCAGATACGCAGTATTTT

d_call: -
clone_size: few
j_call: TRBJ2-3
v_call: TRBV6-2/TRBV6-3
cdr3_aa: CASRGDGHYTQYF
cdr3_nt: TGTGCCAGCAGAGGGGACGGCCACTATACGCAGTATTTT

d_call: TRBD2
clone_size: few
j_call: TRBJ2-7
v_call: TRBV4-1
cdr3_aa: CASSSGALAGKTYEQYF
cdr3_nt: TGCGCCAGCAGCTCGGGGGCCCTAGCGGGGAAAACCTACGAGCAGTACTTC

d_call: TRBD2
clone_size: -
j_call: TRBJ2-7
v_call: TRBV7-2
cdr3_aa: CASRRERDYEQYF
cdr3_nt: TGTGCCAGCAGAAGGGAGCGGGACTACGAGCAGTACTTC

d_call: -
clone_size: many
j_call: TRBJ2-7
v_call: TRBV21-1
cdr3_aa: CASSYSDEQYF
cdr3_nt: TGTGCCAGCAGCTACAGTGACGAGCAGTACTTC

d_call: TRBD2
clone_size: many
j_call: TRBJ2-1
v_call: TRBV4-1
cdr3_aa: CASSQVAREKNEQFF
cdr3_nt: TGCGCCAGCAGCCAAGTTGCGCGGGAGAAGAATGAGCAGTTCTTC

d_call: TRBD1
clone_size: -
j_call: TRBJ1-5
v_call: TRBV4-2
cdr3_aa: CASSQEGQGAAQPQHF
cdr3_nt: TGTGCCAGCAGCCAAGAAGGCCAGGGGGCAGCTCAGCCCCAGCATTTT

d_call: -
clone_size: many
j_call: TRBJ2-3
v_call: TRBV12-5
cdr3_aa: CASGLQPAGDTQYF
cdr3_nt: TGTGCTAGTGGCCTCCAACCAGCGGGAGATACGCAGTATTTT

d_call: -
clone_size: many
j_call: TRBJ2-7
v_call: TRBV14
cdr3_aa: CASNRQGGIHEQYF
cdr3_nt: TGTGCCAGCAACCGACAGGGAGGTATCCACGAGCAGTACTTC

d_call: TRBD2
clone_size: -
j_call: TRBJ2-5
v_call: TRBV7-3
cdr3_aa: CASSLWGSGSAGKTQYF
cdr3_nt: TGTGCCAGCAGCTTATGGGGTAGCGGGAGTGCGGGAAAGACCCAGTACTTC

d_call: TRBD2
clone_size: few
j_call: TRBJ2-5
v_call: TRBV2
cdr3_aa: CASREGTGGPQETQYF
cdr3_nt: TGTGCCAGCAGGGAGGGGACGGGAGGCCCCCAAGAGACCCAGTACTTC

d_call: TRBD2
clone_size: -
j_call: TRBJ2-3
v_call: TRBV7-7
cdr3_aa: CASSLVAGTIPQYF
cdr3_nt: TGTGCTAGCAGCTTAGTTGCGGGGACTATTCCGCAGTATTTT

d_call: -
clone_size: few
j_call: TRBJ2-7
v_call: TRBV5-1
cdr3_aa: CASSFENSVSEQYF
cdr3_nt: TGCGCCAGCAGCTTTGAGAATAGCGTTTCCGAGCAGTACTTC

d_call: -
clone_size: -
j_call: TRBJ1-1
v_call: TRBV6-1
cdr3_aa: CASSDLGYTEAFF
cdr3_nt: TGTGCCAGCAGTGATCTGGGGTACACTGAAGCTTTCTTT

d_call: -
clone_size: -
j_call: TRBJ2-7
v_call: TRBV21-1
cdr3_aa: CASSKGDGLYEQYF
cdr3_nt: TGTGCCAGCAGCAAAGGGGACGGCCTCTACGAGCAGTACTTC

d_call: -
clone_size: -
j_call: TRBJ2-7
v_call: TRBV3-1
cdr3_aa: CASSQDLDLGRYF
cdr3_nt: TGTGCCAGCAGCCAAGATTTGGACTTGGGGCGGTACTTC

d_call: -
clone_size: -
j_call: TRBJ2-5
v_call: TRBV6-5
cdr3_aa: CASSYFGGRDEQYF
cdr3_nt: TGTGCCAGCAGTTACTTCGGGGGGCGGGATGAGCAGTACTTC

d_call: TRBD2
clone_size: few
j_call: TRBJ2-7
v_call: TRBV20-1
cdr3_aa: CSAREGSGYQEQYF
cdr3_nt: TGCAGTGCTAGAGAAGGTAGCGGGTACCAGGAGCAGTACTTC

d_call: TRBD2
clone_size: -
j_call: TRBJ2-5
v_call: TRBV15
cdr3_aa: CATSRGVSETQYF
cdr3_nt: TGTGCCACCTCCCGGGGGGTTTCGGAGACCCAGTACTTC

d_call: -
clone_size: -
j_call: TRBJ2-5
v_call: TRBV25-1
cdr3_aa: CASSEGSPETQYF
cdr3_nt: TGTGCCAGTAGTGAAGGCAGCCCAGAGACCCAGTACTTC

d_call: -
clone_size: few
j_call: TRBJ1-5
v_call: TRBV6-2/TRBV6-3
cdr3_aa: CASSGRRREQPQHF
cdr3_nt: TGTGCCAGCTCCGGGAGGCGTCGGGAACAGCCCCAGCATTTT

d_call: TRBD1
clone_size: few
j_call: TRBJ2-7
v_call: TRBV6-6
cdr3_aa: CASGQGGLYEQYF
cdr3_nt: TGTGCCAGCGGACAGGGAGGTCTTTACGAGCAGTACTTC

d_call: -
clone_size: -
j_call: TRBJ2-1
v_call: TRBV28
cdr3_aa: CASGYSTVGQFF
cdr3_nt: TGTGCCAGCGGATACAGCACAGTTGGGCAGTTCTTC

d_call: -
clone_size: few
j_call: TRBJ1-1
v_call: TRBV6-5
cdr3_aa: CASSSNSYTEAFF
cdr3_nt: TGTGCCAGCAGTTCGAACAGTTACACTGAAGCTTTCTTT

d_call: TRBD2
clone_size: -
j_call: TRBJ2-7
v_call: TRBV29-1
cdr3_aa: CSATTSGRAGEQYF
cdr3_nt: TGCAGCGCCACGACTAGCGGGAGGGCCGGCGAGCAGTACTTC

d_call: TRBD2
clone_size: few
j_call: TRBJ2-5
v_call: TRBV12-3/TRBV12-4
cdr3_aa: CASSLGSAGAQETQYF
cdr3_nt: TGTGCCAGCAGTTTAGGGTCAGCGGGAGCCCAAGAGACCCAGTACTTC